The rows below give T cell receptor beta chains drawn from one sample of a study of cytomegalovirus exposure and HLA in healthy donors. TCRdb keeps only in-frame clones here, not all; method: immunoSEQ multiplex PCR. The sample holds about 220,000 clones, more than 60% seen once. The sequencing input was PBMCs. The receptors were sampled from a woman in her twenties or thirties in good health and CMV-seronegative. CDR3s include the opening cysteine and the closing phenylalanine or tryptophan. Fields, in order: D gene, V gene, J gene, clone size, CDR3 protein, CDR3 DNA. A D gene is named only where the DNA matches it firmly. Rows may omit the clone size; those that give it use once, few, many or a size class.

TRBD1	TRBV6-5	TRBJ1-3	-	CASRDDRGSGNTIYF	TGTGCCAGCAGGGACGACAGGGGTTCTGGAAACACCATATATTTT
TRBD1	TRBV2	TRBJ1-4	-	CASRPIGTVEKLFF	TGTGCCAGCAGACCCATTGGGACAGTTGAAAAACTGTTTTTT
-	TRBV2	TRBJ1-3	few	CATMSGDGGNTIYF	TGTGCCACTATGTCGGGGGACGGTGGAAACACCATATATTTT
-	TRBV7-9	TRBJ2-2	once	CASSWSLTNTGELFF	TGTGCCAGCAGCTGGAGCCTAACGAACACCGGGGAGCTGTTTTTT
-	TRBV2	TRBJ2-6	-	CASRAFRGTEANVLTF	TGTGCCAGCAGGGCTTTTCGAGGAACTGAGGCCAACGTCCTGACTTTC
-	TRBV30	TRBJ1-2	once	CAWSVPLPRPRRGYTF	TGTGCCTGGAGTGTACCTCTCCCTCGTCCTCGGCGGGGCTACACCTTC
TRBD1	TRBV6-5	TRBJ1-1	-	CASSSRRGRTEAFF	TGTGCCAGCAGTTCCAGGAGGGGGCGTACTGAAGCTTTCTTT
TRBD1	TRBV5-1	TRBJ1-2	-	CASSLSQGENYGYTF	TGCGCCAGCAGCTTGTCTCAGGGGGAAAACTATGGCTACACCTTC
-	TRBV6-1	TRBJ2-7	-	CASSEVQGPYEQYF	TGTGCCAGCAGTGAAGTTCAGGGCCCCTACGAGCAGTACTTC
TRBD2	TRBV5-4	TRBJ2-3	-	CASSLSQGRGTSIATQYF	TGTGCCAGCAGCTTGAGTCAGGGGAGAGGGACTAGCATTGCTACGCAGTATTTT
-	TRBV11-3	TRBJ1-4	-	CASSLYGGAPNEKLFF	TGTGCCAGCAGCCTATATGGGGGGGCTCCCAATGAAAAACTGTTTTTT
-	TRBV6-1	TRBJ2-7	few	CASLVVPYEQYF	TGTGCCAGCCTAGTTGTCCCCTACGAGCAGTACTTC
TRBD1	TRBV29-1	TRBJ2-1	-	CSVEGQGNTYNEQFF	TGCAGCGTTGAGGGACAGGGAAATACCTACAATGAGCAGTTCTTC
-	TRBV19	TRBJ1-1	few	CASSSQTGRTEAFF	TGTGCCAGTAGTTCCCAGACAGGAAGGACTGAAGCTTTCTTT
-	TRBV6-5	TRBJ2-4	-	CASSYRTVSNIQYF	TGTGCCAGCAGTTACCGAACAGTCTCAAACATTCAGTACTTC
TRBD2	TRBV10-1	TRBJ2-3	few	CASCGSAGEDTQYF	TGCGCCAGCTGCGGTAGCGCGGGAGAAGATACGCAGTATTTT
TRBD1	TRBV2	TRBJ2-2	-	CASSAQGAETGELFF	TGTGCCAGCAGTGCACAGGGGGCCGAAACCGGGGAGCTGTTTTTT
TRBD1	TRBV18	TRBJ1-2	-	CASSPQSSGGRGYTF	TGTGCCAGCTCACCACAGTCCTCAGGGGGTCGGGGCTACACCTTC
-	TRBV6-5	TRBJ1-1	-	CASKGGGNTEAFF	TGTGCCAGCAAGGGGGGGGGAAACACTGAAGCTTTCTTT
TRBD1	TRBV29-1	TRBJ1-1	-	CSGKTGGNTEAFF	TGCAGCGGAAAAACAGGGGGTAACACTGAAGCTTTCTTT
TRBD1	TRBV14	TRBJ1-2	-	CASSQDRAYGYTF	TGTGCCAGCAGCCAGGACAGGGCCTATGGCTACACCTTC
-	TRBV7-9	TRBJ2-3	-	CASTVTGGYGTDTQYF	TGTGCCAGCACCGTGACGGGTGGATATGGCACAGATACGCAGTATTTT
-	TRBV21-1	TRBJ2-7	once	CASSKRGGKAGGPREQYF	TGTGCCAGCAGCAAAAGAGGAGGGAAGGCGGGAGGGCCGCGGGAGCAGTACTTC
-	TRBV5-4	TRBJ1-2	-	CASSRGVEGQGYTF	TGTGCCAGCAGCCGCGGGGTGGAGGGGCAAGGCTACACCTTC
-	TRBV19	TRBJ1-1	-	CASSRTGEYYTEAFF	TGTGCCAGTAGCCGGACTGGGGAGTATTACACTGAAGCTTTCTTT
-	TRBV9	TRBJ1-2	-	CASSVGQGMEGYTF	TGTGCCAGCAGCGTAGGGCAGGGAATGGAGGGCTACACCTTC
TRBD2	TRBV29-1	TRBJ2-3	-	CSVGTSGADTQYF	TGCAGCGTTGGGACTAGCGGGGCAGATACGCAGTATTTT
TRBD2	TRBV27	TRBJ2-1	-	CASSRGLAGYNEQFF	TGTGCCAGCAGCCGTGGACTAGCGGGATACAATGAGCAGTTCTTC
-	TRBV5-5	TRBJ2-3	-	CASSLPGTDTQYF	TGTGCCAGCAGCTTACCGGGCACAGATACGCAGTATTTT
-	TRBV6-6	TRBJ1-1	once	CASSRQIMNTEAFF	TGTGCCAGCAGTCGACAGATTATGAACACTGAAGCTTTCTTT
-	TRBV7-9	TRBJ1-5	once	CASSLQGIENQPQHF	TGTGCCAGCAGCTTACAGGGGATTGAGAATCAGCCCCAGCATTTT
-	TRBV4-1	TRBJ2-1	-	CASSQDMGLPPYNEQFF	TGCGCCAGCAGCCAAGATATGGGGCTTCCCCCCTACAATGAGCAGTTCTTC
-	TRBV6-5	TRBJ2-7	-	CASRPPGSHEQYF	TGTGCCAGCAGACCCCCGGGAAGCCACGAGCAGTACTTC
-	TRBV10-2	TRBJ1-2	few	CASSESQQGWGYTF	TGCGCCAGCAGTGAGTCGCAACAGGGTTGGGGCTACACCTTC
-	TRBV29-1	TRBJ1-3	once	CSVRTADNPIYF	TGCAGCGTTCGGACAGCGGATAACCCCATATATTTT
-	TRBV10-3	TRBJ2-3	-	CAMKRDSADTQYF	TGTGCCATGAAACGGGACTCCGCAGATACGCAGTATTTT
-	TRBV30	TRBJ1-5	-	CAWSVGGAQPQHF	TGTGCCTGGAGTGTGGGAGGGGCTCAGCCCCAGCATTTT
-	TRBV5-1	TRBJ2-6	-	CASSLAGVYSGANVLTF	TGCGCCAGCAGCTTGGCCGGAGTGTACTCTGGGGCCAACGTCCTGACTTTC
-	TRBV10-3	TRBJ1-1	-	CATHRGTEAFF	TGTGCCACCCACCGGGGGACTGAAGCTTTCTTT
TRBD1	TRBV6-1	TRBJ1-4	-	CASREGQTTNEKLFF	TGTGCCAGCAGGGAGGGACAGACAACTAATGAAAAACTGTTTTTT
-	TRBV7-2	TRBJ1-5	-	CASSLHSNQPQHF	TGTGCCAGCAGCTTACATAGCAATCAGCCCCAGCATTTT
-	TRBV7-3	TRBJ1-1	-	CASSSYLNTEAFF	TGTGCCAGCAGCTCGTATTTGAACACTGAAGCTTTCTTT
TRBD1	TRBV15	TRBJ2-4	-	CATSSGKRDRGSWLAKNIQYF	TGTGCCACCAGCAGCGGAAAACGGGACAGGGGTTCTTGGCTAGCCAAAAACATTCAGTACTTC
-	TRBV9	TRBJ2-7	few	CASSPRGGSVREQYF	TGTGCCAGCAGCCCCCGTGGAGGCTCCGTGCGGGAGCAGTACTTC
-	TRBV6-6	TRBJ1-2	-	CASSRGFANYGYTF	TGTGCCAGCAGCCGGGGGTTCGCAAACTATGGCTACACCTTC
-	TRBV18	TRBJ1-2	-	CASSPQGDYGYTF	TGTGCCAGCTCACCACAGGGAGACTATGGCTACACCTTC
TRBD1	TRBV19	TRBJ2-2	-	CATGQLRPGELFF	TGTGCCACGGGACAGCTCCGTCCCGGGGAGCTGTTTTTT
-	TRBV27	TRBJ2-3	-	CAREPSSTDTQYF	TGTGCCAGGGAACCTAGCTCGACAGATACGCAGTATTTT
TRBD1	TRBV27	TRBJ2-2	-	CASSMGQGGTGELFF	TGTGCCAGCAGCATGGGACAGGGGGGGACCGGGGAGCTGTTTTTT
-	TRBV10-3	TRBJ2-7	-	CAISESAGTYEQYF	TGTGCCATCAGTGAGTCGGCAGGCACCTACGAGCAGTACTTC